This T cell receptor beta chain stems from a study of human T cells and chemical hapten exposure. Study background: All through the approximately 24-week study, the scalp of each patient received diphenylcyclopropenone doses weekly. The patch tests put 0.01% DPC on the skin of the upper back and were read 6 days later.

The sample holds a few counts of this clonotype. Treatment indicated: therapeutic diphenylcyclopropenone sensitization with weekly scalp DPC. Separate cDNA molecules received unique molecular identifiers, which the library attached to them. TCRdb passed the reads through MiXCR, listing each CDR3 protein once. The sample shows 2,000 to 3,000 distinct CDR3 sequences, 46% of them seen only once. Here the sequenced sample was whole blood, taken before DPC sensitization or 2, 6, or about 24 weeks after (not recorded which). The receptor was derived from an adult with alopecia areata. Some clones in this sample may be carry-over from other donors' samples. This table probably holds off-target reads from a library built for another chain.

The CDR3 sequence: CASSLLLGQAKNIQYF. The CDR3 nucleotides read TGTGCCAGCAGTTTATTGCTGGGTCAGGCCAAAAACATTCAGTACTTC. The chain combines TRBV12-3 or TRBV12-4 with TRBJ2-4; no clear D. V was clipped by 2 bases and J by 1 base, with 12 bases between them. This CDR3 spans 16 amino acids.